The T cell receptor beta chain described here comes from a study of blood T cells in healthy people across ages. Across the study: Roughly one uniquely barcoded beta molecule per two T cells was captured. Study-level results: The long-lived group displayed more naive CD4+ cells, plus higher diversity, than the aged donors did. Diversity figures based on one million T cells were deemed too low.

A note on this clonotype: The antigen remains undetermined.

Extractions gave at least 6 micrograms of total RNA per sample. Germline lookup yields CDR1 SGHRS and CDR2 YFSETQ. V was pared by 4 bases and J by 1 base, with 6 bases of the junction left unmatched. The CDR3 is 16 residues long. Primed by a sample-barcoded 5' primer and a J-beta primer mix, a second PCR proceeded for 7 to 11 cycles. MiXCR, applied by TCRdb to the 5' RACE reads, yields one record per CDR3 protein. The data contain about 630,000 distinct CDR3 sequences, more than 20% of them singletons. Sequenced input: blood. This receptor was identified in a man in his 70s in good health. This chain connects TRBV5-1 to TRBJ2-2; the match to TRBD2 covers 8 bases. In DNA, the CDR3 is TGCGCCAGCAGCCCTAGCGGGCAGAGGAACACCGGGGAGCTGTTTTTT. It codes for CASSPSGQRNTGELFF.